Following are 9 T cell receptor beta chains from one sample sequenced in a study of PD-L1 blockade in urothelial cancer. The repertoire was sequenced with immunoSEQ multiplex PCR; TCRdb's copy has only in-frame clones and lacks some. Among about 52,000 clones listed, around three quarters were seen once. The sample consisted of PBMCs, taken around atezolizumab (anti-PD-L1) treatment. The source of these receptors is a man aged 65 to 85 with urothelial cancer.

This clone was counted between two and nine times. This chain joins TRBV7-3 and TRBJ2-6; no clear D. This CDR3 has 19 residues. Germline V gene lookup returns CDR1 SGHTA and CDR2 FQGTGA. V was cut by 2 bases and J by 0 bases, with 17 bases left in between. The CDR3 nucleotides are TGTGCCAGCAGCTTACTTGGGCGTCAGGTTCGCTCTGGGGCCAACGTCCTGACTTTC. Translated, it gives CASSLLGRQVRSGANVLTF.

The chain links TRBV5-1 to TRBJ1-3; D gene ambiguous. Germline CDR1 reads SGHRS; CDR2 reads YFSETQ. The CDR3 sequence is 16 residues long. V gave up 5 bases and J gave up 0 bases, with 15 bases separating them. In DNA, the CDR3 is TGCGCCAGCAGGTTCCTCCCGGGATACTCTGGAAACACCATATATTTT. Amino acids: CASRFLPGYSGNTIYF. Full variable domain (rest looked up from reference TRBV5-1 and TRBJ1-3): KAGVTQTPRYLIKTRGQQVTLSCSPISGHRSVSWYQQTPGQGLQFLFEYFSETQRNKGNFPGRFSGRQFSNSRSEMNVSTLELGDSALYLCASRFLPGYSGNTIYFGEGSWLTVV.

The V gene is TRBV28, the J gene TRBJ2-5; 7 bases line up with TRBD1. This CDR3 is built from 13 residues. With 3 bases clipped from V and 2 bases from J, the junction kept 0 bases outside the gene matches. Germline V gene lookup returns CDR1 MDHEN and CDR2 SYDVKM. CDR3 residues: CASSFRGQETQYF. The CDR3 nucleotides read TGTGCCAGCAGTTTCAGGGGGCAAGAGACCCAGTACTTC.

This clone is a singleton in its sample. This sequence joins TRBV5-1 and TRBJ1-2, with D unclear. This CDR3 has 17 amino acids. Germline CDR1 and CDR2: SGHRS and YFSETQ. The V end lost 0 bases, the J end lost 2 bases, and 17 bases lay between the germline ends. Written as DNA, the CDR3 is TGCGCCAGCAGCTTGGGCCGGTCTTCTTGGTCCAACTATGGCTACACCTTC. It is translated as CASSLGRSSWSNYGYTF.

The chain links TRBV28 to TRBJ2-1, with TRBD2 matching over 8 bases. From germline, CDR1 is MDHEN and CDR2 SYDVKM. After removal of 2 bases from V and 4 bases from J, the junction contained 10 bases not matched to a gene. This CDR3 region has 17 residues. CDR3 sequence reads: CASSLLSGRAKYNEQFF. The CDR3 coding sequence is TGTGCCAGCAGTTTACTGTCCGGGAGGGCCAAATACAATGAGCAGTTCTTC.

The rearrangement links TRBV5-4 to TRBJ2-1, with D perhaps matching TRBD2 (6 bases). The germline gives CDR1 SGHNT, CDR2 YYREEE (reference sequence). This CDR3 comprises 11 residues. The ends were cut back, 5 bases at V and 6 bases at J, with 6 bases in the middle. The CDR3 region has the DNA TGTGCCAGCAGGGAGGGCAATGAGCAGTTCTTC. Encoded protein: CASREGNEQFF. The whole variable domain, remainder taken from reference TRBV5-4 and TRBJ2-1, is ETGVTQSPTHLIKTRGQQVTLRCSSQSGHNTVSWYQQALGQGPQFIFQYYREEENGRGNFPPRFSGLQFPNYSSELNVNALELDDSALYLCASREGNEQFFGPGTRLTVL.

This clone turned up a few times. The gene calls are TRBV5-1 and TRBJ1-1; D unclear. The germline gives CDR1 SGHRS, CDR2 YFSETQ. V was cut by 0 bases and J by 4 bases, with 13 bases left in between. The CDR3 has 15 amino acids. The CDR3 bases are TGCGCCAGCAGCTTGGAACCACGGTCTGGCACTGAAGCTTTCTTT. Encoded protein: CASSLEPRSGTEAFF.

The gene calls are TRBV7-2 and TRBJ1-6, with D maybe TRBD1 (6 bases). The ends were cut back, 4 bases at V and 7 bases at J, with 11 bases in the middle. CDR3 length equals 14 residues. The germline CDR1 and CDR2 sequences are SGHTA and FQGNSA. CDR3 region: CASSSTGQNSPLHF. DNA for the CDR3: TGTGCCAGCAGCTCGACGGGACAAAATTCACCCCTCCACTTT.

This clone came up a few times. This chain links TRBV19 with TRBJ2-7; D possibly corresponds to TRBD1 (5 bases). The V and J ends lost 10 bases and 5 bases respectively, with 18 bases between them. The germline CDR1 and CDR2 sequences are LNHDA and SQIVND (reference sequence). The CDR3 is 13 amino acids. The CDR3 bases are TGTGCCACCTCAACCAGGGCTTCCAACGAGCAGTACTTC. Its protein is CATSTRASNEQYF.